The sequence of this T cell receptor beta chain was determined in a study of human T cells and chemical hapten exposure. For the study at large: All patients underwent weekly scalp dosing with diphenylcyclopropenone for the full roughly 24-week study.

Specified time point: patch test 2, 6 weeks after DPC sensitization. Treatment denoted: therapeutic diphenylcyclopropenone sensitization with weekly scalp DPC. From whole blood left unfractionated, total RNA was extracted. In the library, unique molecular identifiers were attached to individual cDNA molecules. Authors' analysis steps: Just over 95,000 TCRs per sample was the median, with a range of roughly 23,224 to 690,600. TCRdb redid the calling of the RACE reads with MiXCR, one entry per CDR3 protein. TCRdb's processing, not the authors', yielded these V and J calls. The table has approximately 46,000 distinct CDR3 sequences, 9.5% to 10% seen once. The V end was cut by 9 bases, the J end by 7 bases, with 13 bases between. CDR1 KGHDR and CDR2 SFDVKD come from the germline V gene. The CDR3 has 12 residues. This clonotype has more than one count but fewer than ten.

The sequences come from whole blood, collected in connection with sensitization to the hapten diphenylcyclopropenone (DPC). The chain joins TRBV24-1 to TRBJ2-3; D call uncertain. The TCR sequence derives from a woman under 40 with alopecia areata. Some clones in this sample may be carry-over from other donors' samples. This chain's CDR3 is CATATEENTQYF. CDR3 nucleotide sequence: TGTGCCACCGCCACCGAGGAAAATACGCAGTATTTT.